Sequencing of this T cell receptor beta chain was carried out in a study of molecular identifiers for immune sequencing clone quantification. TCRdb redid the calling of the PCR reads with MiXCR, one entry per CDR3 protein. This sample has about 510,000 distinct CDR3 sequences, with 25% found just once. This clonotype was observed a handful of times. Sequencing input: naive CD8+ T cells from blood, with Jurkat cell RNA spiked in. Stated subset: FACS-sorted CD8+CD4-CCR7+CD45RA+ naive T cells. The receptor was derived from a human donor in good health. Some libraries in this study had Jurkat cell RNA spiked in.

In nucleotides, the CDR3 is TGTGCCAGTAGTAAGGTCGGGGAAGGCACAGATACGCAGTATTTT. Its protein product is CASSKVGEGTDTQYF. The chain has TRBV19 and TRBJ2-3; maybe TRBD2 (5 bases). V was pared by 4 bases and J by 1 base, with 12 bases between. The length of the CDR3 is 15 residues. CDR1 LNHDA and CDR2 SQIVND come from the germline V gene (reference sequence).